This is a list of T cell receptor beta chains from one sample in a study of chemoradiotherapy in HPV16-positive cancers. Here immunoSEQ multiplex PCR was the method, and the copy in TCRdb shows in-frame clones only, minus some. The sample carries approximately 27,000 clones, roughly 80% recorded once. This material consisted of blood, taken from a patient who underwent chemoradiotherapy. The origin of the receptors is a human donor with HPV-associated anogenital cancer. CDR3s include the opening cysteine and the closing phenylalanine or tryptophan. A D gene is named only where the DNA matches it firmly. Clone size is stated in some rows and not others, as once, few, many or a class when expanded.

size,J,D,V,DNA,CDR3
NA,TRBJ1-3,NA,TRBV7-9,TGTGCCAGCAGCCCCACCCCCGGGGCTGATTCTGGAAACACCATATATTTT,CASSPTPGADSGNTIYF
NA,TRBJ1-3,TRBD1,TRBV30,TGTGCCTGGTCAAGGGGGCAGGGGACTGGAAACACCATATATTTT,CAWSRGQGTGNTIYF
NA,TRBJ1-6,NA,TRBV7-8,TGTGCCAGCAGCTTAGGAAGATTCGACAGGCATAATTCACCCCTCCACTTT,CASSLGRFDRHNSPLHF
NA,TRBJ2-7,NA,TRBV2,TGTGCCAGCAGTGAAGCGGTGGGGAGCTCCTACGAGCAGTACTTC,CASSEAVGSSYEQYF
few,TRBJ1-1,NA,TRBV14,TGTGCCAGCAGCCCCCTGACATCAGGGACTGAAGCTTTCTTT,CASSPLTSGTEAFF
once,TRBJ2-3,NA,TRBV30,TGTGCCTGGAGCTACGGACCTGGCGGCACAGATACGCAGTATTTT,CAWSYGPGGTDTQYF
NA,TRBJ1-5,TRBD1,TRBV6-1,TGTGCCAGCAGGGGGACAGGACCGAATCAGCCCCAGCATTTT,CASRGTGPNQPQHF
once,TRBJ2-5,NA,TRBV7-9,TGTGCCAGCAGCTTAGGGAGTACAGTCCAAGAGACCCAGTACTTC,CASSLGSTVQETQYF
few,TRBJ1-1,NA,TRBV9,TGTGCCAGCAGCGTAGACATGAACACTGAAGCTTTCTTT,CASSVDMNTEAFF
NA,TRBJ1-3,NA,TRBV7-2,TGTGCCAGCAGCTTAAACAGGGTTGGTGACACCATATATTTT,CASSLNRVGDTIYF
NA,TRBJ1-4,NA,TRBV27,TGTGCCAGCAGTTCTGGGCCCGGGGGGGTTGAAAAACTGTTTTTT,CASSSGPGGVEKLFF
NA,TRBJ2-1,TRBD1,TRBV6-1,TGTGCCAGCAGTGAAGCTGGGGACAGGTCAAATGAGCAGTTCTTC,CASSEAGDRSNEQFF
few,TRBJ1-1,TRBD1,TRBV13,TGTGCCAGCAGCTTCACCCCCTATCCGGGACAGGGGGCCGCGAACACTGAAGCTTTCTTT,CASSFTPYPGQGAANTEAFF
NA,TRBJ2-2,NA,TRBV30,TGTGCCTGGTTGTCGGCAGGGAACACCGGGGAGCTGTTTTTT,CAWLSAGNTGELFF
NA,TRBJ2-3,NA,TRBV19,TGTGCCAGTAGTATAGACGCGGATACGCAGTATTTT,CASSIDADTQYF
NA,TRBJ2-5,NA,TRBV11-2,TGTGCCAGCAGCTTATTGGTTCAGGAAGAGACCCAGTACTTC,CASSLLVQEETQYF
NA,TRBJ1-2,NA,TRBV2,TGTGCCAGCAGTGAAGCCTGGCAGACCTATGGCTACACCTTC,CASSEAWQTYGYTF
NA,TRBJ2-3,NA,TRBV19,TGTGCCAGTAGTATGCGACCTAGATACGGGGGAACAGATACGCAGTATTTT,CASSMRPRYGGTDTQYF
NA,TRBJ1-2,NA,TRBV5-4,TGTGCCAGCAGCTTGTCGGGGAACTATGGCTACACCTTC,CASSLSGNYGYTF
NA,TRBJ2-5,NA,TRBV20-1,TGCAGTGCTAGGGTACAAGAGACCCAGTACTTC,CSARVQETQYF
once,TRBJ2-7,TRBD2,TRBV5-1,TGCGCCAGCAGCTTGGGTAGCGGGGGGTTCTACGAGCAGTACTTC,CASSLGSGGFYEQYF
NA,TRBJ2-2,NA,TRBV7-2,TGTGCCAGCAGTCTAGGGCCAACTAGGAACACCGGGGAGCTGTTTTTT,CASSLGPTRNTGELFF
NA,TRBJ2-3,NA,TRBV7-2,TGTGCCAGCAGCTTATTGCAGGGGCGGGATACGCAGTATTTT,CASSLLQGRDTQYF
NA,TRBJ1-1,TRBD1,TRBV30,TGTGCCTGGAGGGGGGACAGGGCAATGAACACTGAAGCTTTCTTT,CAWRGDRAMNTEAFF
NA,TRBJ1-1,TRBD1,TRBV19,TGTGCCAGTAGCCGGACAGGCAGTTACACTGAAGCTTTCTTT,CASSRTGSYTEAFF
NA,TRBJ2-3,NA,TRBV5-6,TGTGCCAGCAGCAAACCGGGACACCTCCAAGGTACGCAGTATTTT,CASSKPGHLQGTQYF
NA,TRBJ2-7,TRBD2,TRBV7-2,TGTGCCAGCAGCTTACGGGGCGGGGGGAAAACCTTTATCTACGAGCAGTACTTC,CASSLRGGGKTFIYEQYF
NA,TRBJ2-5,NA,TRBV29-1,TGCAGCGCCCCATCGGGGGGCATGGAGACCCAGTACTTC,CSAPSGGMETQYF
NA,TRBJ2-7,NA,TRBV2,TGTGCCAGCAGTGCGACTACTATCTTCGGCGAGCAGTACTTC,CASSATTIFGEQYF
NA,TRBJ1-1,NA,TRBV6-4,TGTGCCAGCAGCAAGAACAGCGCCGGAAACACTGAAGCTTTCTTT,CASSKNSAGNTEAFF
few,TRBJ2-3,TRBD2,TRBV5-6,TGTGCCAGCAGAGTGGGACTAGCGGGGGATATTACGCAGTATTTT,CASRVGLAGDITQYF
once,TRBJ1-2,TRBD1,TRBV5-4,TGTGCCAGCAGCCGAGCGGGACAGGGAGGGGGCTACACCTTC,CASSRAGQGGGYTF
NA,TRBJ1-1,NA,TRBV5-1,TGCGCCAGCAGCTTGGATGAAGTTACGAACACTGAAGCTTTCTTT,CASSLDEVTNTEAFF
NA,TRBJ1-3,NA,TRBV11-2,TGTGCCAGCAGTCAAGGCAGCTCTGGAAACACCATATATTTT,CASSQGSSGNTIYF
once,TRBJ2-2,TRBD2,TRBV6-1,TGTGCCAGCAGTGAAGTGCGGGGAGGGATGGGGGAGCTGTTTTTT,CASSEVRGGMGELFF
NA,TRBJ2-5,NA,TRBV2,TGTGCCAGCAGGGAAGCGGCAGGGGCCCAAGAGACCCAGTACTTC,CASREAAGAQETQYF